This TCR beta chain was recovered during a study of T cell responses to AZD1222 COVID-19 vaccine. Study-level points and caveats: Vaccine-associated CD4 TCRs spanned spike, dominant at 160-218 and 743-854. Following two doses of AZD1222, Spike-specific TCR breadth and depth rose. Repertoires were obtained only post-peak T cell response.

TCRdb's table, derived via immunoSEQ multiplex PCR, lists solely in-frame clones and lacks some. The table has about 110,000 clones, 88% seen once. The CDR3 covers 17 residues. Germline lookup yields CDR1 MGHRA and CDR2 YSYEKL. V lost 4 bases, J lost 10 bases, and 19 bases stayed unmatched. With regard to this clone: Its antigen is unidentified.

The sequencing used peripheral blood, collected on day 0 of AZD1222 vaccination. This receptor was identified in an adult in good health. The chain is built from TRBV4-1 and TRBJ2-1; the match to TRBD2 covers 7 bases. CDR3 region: CASSPRRGSSGLEEQFF. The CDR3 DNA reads TGCGCCAGCAGCCCCCGCCGGGGGTCTAGCGGTCTAGAAGAGCAGTTCTTC.